The clone carrying this T cell receptor beta chain was seen just once. Its antigen is undetermined. The sample originates from a study of shared clonotypes between healthy human individuals. An assay was performed, and its level was deep. This table comes from immunoSEQ multiplex PCR, and its TCRdb copy is limited to in-frame clones, with some not included. The sample yields about 980,000 clones, approximately 76% seen once. Findings and caveats of the study: The authors expected sequencing depth to affect clonotype sharing among donors. Richness estimates generally favored naive over memory subsets. Clonotypes that were shared across a few donors made up approximately 5.1% of naive CD4 clonotypes.

With 4 bases removed from V and 7 bases from J, the gap between germline ends came to 10 bases. Germline CDR1 SGHRS, CDR2 YFSETQ. CDR3 length: 12 amino acids. The chain is built from TRBV5-1 and TRBJ2-3; D is undetermined. This sequence was found in a young man in good health. Sequenced input: memory CD4+ T cells sorted from blood. Subset meaning: CD45RA-negative fraction. CDR3: CASSTDTNTQYF. DNA for the CDR3: TGCGCCAGCAGCACAGACACGAATACGCAGTATTTT. Complete variable domain (other parts from reference TRBV5-1 and TRBJ2-3): KAGVTQTPRYLIKTRGQQVTLSCSPISGHRSVSWYQQTPGQGLQFLFEYFSETQRNKGNFPGRFSGRQFSNSRSEMNVSTLELGDSALYLCASSTDTNTQYFGPGTRLTVL.